The next 5 T cell receptor beta chains were all read from a single sample in a study of T-cell memory formation after mild COVID-19. TCRdb analysed the 5' RACE reads with MiXCR anew, one entry per CDR3 protein. The sample gives around 140,000 distinct CDR3 sequences, roughly 19% of which show up once; 2% to 2.5% is in the top ten. Input material: PBMCs or a T cell subset sorted from them (not recorded which). Receptors were obtained from an adult woman who had mild COVID-19 (a few samples of this study predate the infection). Cell type and time point are not known.

V is TRBV5-1 and J is TRBJ1-1; 8 bases are a match to TRBD1. CDR3 size: 17 residues. Looked up from germline, CDR1 is SGHRS and CDR2 is YFSETQ. V lost 3 bases and J lost 6; bases outside the gene matches: 16. This CDR3 is CASSYYGGTGPSAEAFF. Written as DNA, the CDR3 is TGCGCCAGCAGCTATTATGGGGGGACAGGTCCCAGCGCTGAAGCTTTCTTT.

The genes are TRBV5-1 and TRBJ2-7; D gene unclear. The V gene's germline CDR1 is SGHRS and CDR2 YFSETQ. This CDR3 is built from 15 residues. The V end lost 4 bases, the J end lost 0 bases, and 14 bases lay between the germline ends. CDR3 in amino acids: CASSKSTERSYEQYF. The CDR3 DNA follows: TGCGCCAGCAGCAAATCGACCGAGCGCTCCTACGAGCAGTACTTC.

The table lists this clonotype with a few counts. The rearrangement joins TRBV7-9 to TRBJ2-5; D uncertain. CDR3 length equals 13 residues. Trimming removed 1 base at V and 7 bases at J, with 10 bases between. The germline gives CDR1 SEHNR, CDR2 FQNEAQ (reference sequence). The CDR3 protein is CASSLVNTGTQYF. The CDR3 DNA is TGTGCCAGCAGCTTAGTAAATACGGGGACCCAGTACTTC.

This clonotype came up a few times. V gene TRBV20-1 combines with J gene TRBJ2-3; 7 nucleotides align to TRBD1. CDR3 length: 18 amino acids. After removal of 0 bases from V and 2 bases from J, the junction contained 14 bases not matched to a gene. CDR1 and CDR2 (germline): DFQATT, SNEGSKA (reference sequence). CDR3 sequence: CSARDALDRHGLTDTQYF. The CDR3 coding sequence is TGCAGTGCTAGAGATGCGCTGGACAGGCATGGACTCACAGATACGCAGTATTTT.

The DNA of the CDR3 is TGTGCCACCAGTGATGGAGGACTAGCGGGAGTCCAAGAGACCCAGTACTTC. This sequence encodes CATSDGGLAGVQETQYF. The chain has TRBV24-1 and TRBJ2-5; 13 bases line up with TRBD2. Germline V gene sequence: CDR1 KGHDR, CDR2 SFDVKD. The length of the CDR3 is 17 residues. The junction had 4 bases not matched to a gene; V was cut back by 3 bases and J by 1 base.